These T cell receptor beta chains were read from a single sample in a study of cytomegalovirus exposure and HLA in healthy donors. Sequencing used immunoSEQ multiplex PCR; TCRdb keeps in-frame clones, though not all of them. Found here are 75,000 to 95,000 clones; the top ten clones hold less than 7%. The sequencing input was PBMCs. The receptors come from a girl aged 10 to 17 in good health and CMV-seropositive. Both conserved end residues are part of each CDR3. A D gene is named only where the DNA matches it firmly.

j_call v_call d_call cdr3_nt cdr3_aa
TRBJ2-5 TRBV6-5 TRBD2 TGTGCCAGCAGTAACACACGGGGGGGCCGAGAGACCCAGTACTTC CASSNTRGGRETQYF
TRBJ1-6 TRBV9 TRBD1 TGTGCCAGCAGCGTAGCCCCGGGGACAGCGAATTCACCCCTCCACTTT CASSVAPGTANSPLHF
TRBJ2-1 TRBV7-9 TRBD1 TGTGCCAGCATCTCGCGGGACAGGACCGACAATGAGCAGTTCTTC CASISRDRTDNEQFF
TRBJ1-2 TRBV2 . TGTGCCAGTCGGGAAAGGGGCTACACCTTC CASRERGYTF
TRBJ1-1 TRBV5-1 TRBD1 TGCGCCAGCAGCCCCACATGGACAGGGGGGTTGGTGAACACTGAAGCTTTCTTT CASSPTWTGGLVNTEAFF
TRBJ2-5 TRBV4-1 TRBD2 TGCGCCAGCAGCCAAGATGGGGGGGTTGGAGAGACCCAGTACTTC CASSQDGGVGETQYF
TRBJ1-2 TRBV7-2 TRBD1 TGTGCCAGCAGCGGACAGGGGGCTTCTGGCTACACCTTC CASSGQGASGYTF
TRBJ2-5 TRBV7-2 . TGTGCCAGCAGCTTTCTAGTCGGGGAGACCCAGTACTTC CASSFLVGETQYF
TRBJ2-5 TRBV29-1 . TGCAGCGAGCTACAGGGTGGAGAGACCCAGTACTTC CSELQGGETQYF
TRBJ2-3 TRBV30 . TGTGCCTGGAGTGTACGGGGAGCAGATACGCAGTATTTT CAWSVRGADTQYF
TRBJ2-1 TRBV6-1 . TGTGCCAGCAGTGAAGAGCAACCAGGGTATAATGAGCAGTTCTTC CASSEEQPGYNEQFF
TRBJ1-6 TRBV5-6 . TGTGCCAGCAGCTTATTCACCGGGACACATAATTCACCCCTCCACTTT CASSLFTGTHNSPLHF
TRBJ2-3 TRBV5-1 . TGCGCCAGCAGCGTCCGGGATCTGGGGGATACGCAGTATTTT CASSVRDLGDTQYF
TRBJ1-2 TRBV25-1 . TGTGCCAGCAGTGAAGTACGGACTGACTATGGCTACACCTTC CASSEVRTDYGYTF
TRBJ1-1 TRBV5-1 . TGCGCCAGCAGCTTTTTTGCGCAAAGCACTGAAGCTTTCTTT CASSFFAQSTEAFF
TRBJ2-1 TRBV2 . TGTGCCAGCAGTGCGAGCGACAATGAGCAGTTCTTC CASSASDNEQFF
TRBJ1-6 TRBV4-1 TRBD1 TGCGCCAGCAGCCAAGACTGGGCCCACAGGGGGCATTCACCCCTCCACTTT CASSQDWAHRGHSPLHF
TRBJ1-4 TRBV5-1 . TGCGCCAGCACCCCCGCGGGGGGATCTAATGAAAAACTGTTTTTT CASTPAGGSNEKLFF
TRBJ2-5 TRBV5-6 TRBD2 TGTGCCAGCAGCTTGATGGCTAGCGGGGGGGCTCGGGAGACCCAGTACTTC CASSLMASGGARETQYF
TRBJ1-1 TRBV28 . TGTGCCATCAGAGGCGGGGGGACTGAAGCTTTCTTT CAIRGGGTEAFF
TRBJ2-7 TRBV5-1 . TGCGCCAGCAGTTTTGAGACAGGAGACTACGAGCAGTACTTC CASSFETGDYEQYF
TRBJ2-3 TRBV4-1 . TGCGCCAGCAGCCAAGAGGTGGGGAGGGATACGCAGTATTTT CASSQEVGRDTQYF
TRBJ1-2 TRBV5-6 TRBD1 TGTGCCAGCAGCTTTTTAAGTTTGACAGGGGGCAGGAACACCTTC CASSFLSLTGGRNTF
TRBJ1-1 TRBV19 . TGTGCCAGTAGTTCGACCCCTCGGGCTGAAGCTTTCTTT CASSSTPRAEAFF
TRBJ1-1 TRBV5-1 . TGCGCCAGCAGCTTCGGACACAACACTGAAGCTTTCTTT CASSFGHNTEAFF
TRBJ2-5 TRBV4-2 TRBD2 TGTGCCAGCAGCCAAGATAACGCGGGGGGGCTAAAGACCCAGTACTTC CASSQDNAGGLKTQYF
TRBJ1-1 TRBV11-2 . TGTGCCAGCAGCCCTTTATGGGGCCCGAACACTGAAGCTTTCTTT CASSPLWGPNTEAFF
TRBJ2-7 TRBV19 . TGTGCCAGTAGTATAAATCTCTTCCTATCCTACGAGCAGTACTTC CASSINLFLSYEQYF